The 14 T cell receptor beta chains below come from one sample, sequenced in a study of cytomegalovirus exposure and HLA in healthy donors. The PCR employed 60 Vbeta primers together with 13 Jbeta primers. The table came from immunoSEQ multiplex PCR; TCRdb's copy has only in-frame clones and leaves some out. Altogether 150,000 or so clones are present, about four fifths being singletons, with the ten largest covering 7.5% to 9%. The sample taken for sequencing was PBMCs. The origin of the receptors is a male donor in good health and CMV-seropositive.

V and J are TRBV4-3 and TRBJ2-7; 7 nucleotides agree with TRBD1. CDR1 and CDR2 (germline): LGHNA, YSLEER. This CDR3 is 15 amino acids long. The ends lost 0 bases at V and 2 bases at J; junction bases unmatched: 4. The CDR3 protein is CASSQERGQTYEQYF. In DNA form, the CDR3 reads TGCGCCAGCAGCCAAGAAAGGGGACAGACCTACGAGCAGTACTTC.

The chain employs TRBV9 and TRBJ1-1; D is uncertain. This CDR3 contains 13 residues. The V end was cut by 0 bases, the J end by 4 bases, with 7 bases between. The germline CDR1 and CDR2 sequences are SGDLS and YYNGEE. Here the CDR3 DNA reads TGTGCCAGCAGCGTAGGTCAAGCCACTGAAGCTTTCTTT. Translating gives CASSVGQATEAFF.

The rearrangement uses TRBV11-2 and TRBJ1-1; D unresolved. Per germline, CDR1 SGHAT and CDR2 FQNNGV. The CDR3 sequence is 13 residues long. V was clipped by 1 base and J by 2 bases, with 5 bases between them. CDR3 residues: CASSLGPNTEAFF. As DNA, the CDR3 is TGTGCCAGCAGCTTAGGGCCTAACACTGAAGCTTTCTTT.

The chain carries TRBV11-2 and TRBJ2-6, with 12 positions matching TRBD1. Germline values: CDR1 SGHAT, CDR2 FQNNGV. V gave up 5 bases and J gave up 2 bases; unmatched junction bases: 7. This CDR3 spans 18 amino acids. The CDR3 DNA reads TGTGCCAGCAGCCCGAGGGACAGGGGGCCTGCTGGGGCCAACGTCCTGACTTTC. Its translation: CASSPRDRGPAGANVLTF.

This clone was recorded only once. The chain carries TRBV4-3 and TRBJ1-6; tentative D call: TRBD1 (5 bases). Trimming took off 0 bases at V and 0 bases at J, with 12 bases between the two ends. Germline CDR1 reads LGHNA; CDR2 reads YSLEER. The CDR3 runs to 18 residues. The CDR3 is CASSQDLGRDSYNSPLHF. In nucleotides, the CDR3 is TGCGCCAGCAGCCAAGATCTCGGCAGGGACTCCTATAATTCACCCCTCCACTTT.

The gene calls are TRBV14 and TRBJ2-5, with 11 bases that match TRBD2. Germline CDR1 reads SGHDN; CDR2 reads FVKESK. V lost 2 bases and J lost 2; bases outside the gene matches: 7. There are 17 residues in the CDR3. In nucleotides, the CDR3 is TGTGCCAGCAGCCAAACAATACTAGCGGGGGTACAAGAGACCCAGTACTTC. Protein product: CASSQTILAGVQETQYF.

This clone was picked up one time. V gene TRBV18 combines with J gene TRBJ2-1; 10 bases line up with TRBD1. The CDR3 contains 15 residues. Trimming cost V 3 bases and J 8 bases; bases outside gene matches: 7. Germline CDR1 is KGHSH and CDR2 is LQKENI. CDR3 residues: CASSPRQGAFDEQFF. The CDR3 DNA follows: TGTGCCAGCTCACCCCGACAGGGGGCGTTCGATGAGCAGTTCTTC. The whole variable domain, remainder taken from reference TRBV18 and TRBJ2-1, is NAGVMQNPRHLVRRRGQEARLRCSPMKGHSHVYWYRQLPEEGLKFMVYLQKENIIDESGMPKERFSAEFPKEGPSILRIQQVVRGDSAAYFCASSPRQGAFDEQFFGPGTRLTVL.

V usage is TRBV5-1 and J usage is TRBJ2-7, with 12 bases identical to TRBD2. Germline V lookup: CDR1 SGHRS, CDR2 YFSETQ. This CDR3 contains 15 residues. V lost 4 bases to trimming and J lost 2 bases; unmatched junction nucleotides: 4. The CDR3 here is CASSNRTSGTYEQYF. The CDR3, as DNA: TGCGCCAGCAGCAACCGGACTAGCGGGACCTACGAGCAGTACTTC.

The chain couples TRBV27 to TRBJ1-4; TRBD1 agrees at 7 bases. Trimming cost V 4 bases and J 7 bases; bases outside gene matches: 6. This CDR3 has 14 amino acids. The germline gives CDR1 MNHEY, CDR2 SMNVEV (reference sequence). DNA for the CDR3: TGTGCCAGCAGTTCCGGGACAGTTGGTGAAAAACTGTTTTTT. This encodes CASSSGTVGEKLFF.

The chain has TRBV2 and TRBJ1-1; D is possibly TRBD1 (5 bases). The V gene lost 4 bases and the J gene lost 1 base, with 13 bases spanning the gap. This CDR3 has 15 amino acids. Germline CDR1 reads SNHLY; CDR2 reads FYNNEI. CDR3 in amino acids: CASSARGTTNTEAFF. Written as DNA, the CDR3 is TGTGCCAGCAGTGCTAGGGGTACTACGAACACTGAAGCTTTCTTT.

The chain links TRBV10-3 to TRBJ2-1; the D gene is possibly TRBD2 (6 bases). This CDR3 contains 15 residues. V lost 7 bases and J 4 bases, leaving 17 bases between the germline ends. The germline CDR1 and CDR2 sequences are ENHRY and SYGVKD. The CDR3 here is CAIKNGRESYNEQFF. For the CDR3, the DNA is TGTGCCATCAAGAATGGCCGGGAGTCTTACAATGAGCAGTTCTTC.

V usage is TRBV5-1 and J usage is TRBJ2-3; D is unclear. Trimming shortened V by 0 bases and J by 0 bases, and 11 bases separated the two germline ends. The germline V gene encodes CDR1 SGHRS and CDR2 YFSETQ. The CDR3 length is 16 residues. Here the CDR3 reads CASSLDVRISTDTQYF. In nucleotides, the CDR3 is TGCGCCAGCAGCTTGGACGTGAGGATAAGCACAGATACGCAGTATTTT.

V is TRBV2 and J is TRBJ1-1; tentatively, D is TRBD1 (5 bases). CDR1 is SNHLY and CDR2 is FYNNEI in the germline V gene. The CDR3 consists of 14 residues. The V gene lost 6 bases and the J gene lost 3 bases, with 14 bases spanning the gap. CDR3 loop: CASRSGWGDTEAFF. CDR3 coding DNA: TGTGCCAGCAGAAGCGGTTGGGGGGACACTGAAGCTTTCTTT.

The CDR3: CASSFDREGYTF. The CDR3, as DNA: TGTGCCAGCAGTTTCGACAGGGAAGGCTACACCTTC. The V and J genes are TRBV27 and TRBJ1-2, with 7 positions matching TRBD1. J was trimmed by 8 bases and V by 3 bases; bases with no gene match: 3. This CDR3 is 12 amino acids long. In germline, CDR1 is MNHEY, CDR2 SMNVEV (reference sequence).